This TCR beta chain comes out of a study of blood T cell repertoires in COVID-19. CDR1 and CDR2 from the germline V gene are SGHTA and FQGTGA. The CDR3 spans 14 residues. Trimming pared 0 bases from V and 7 bases from J, leaving 9 bases between. Profiling relied on immunoSEQ multiplex PCR, and the TCRdb table lists in-frame clones only, not all of them. The data show around 400,000 clones, roughly 86% seen once. This rearrangement joins TRBV7-3 to TRBJ2-2; tentatively, D is TRBD2 (5 bases). The sequencing sample was made of peripheral blood. This TCR derives from a woman aged 25 to 39 with COVID-19, enrolled during active disease. This CDR3 is CASSLTASSGELFF. The CDR3 DNA is TGTGCCAGCAGCTTAACGGCTAGCAGCGGGGAGCTGTTTTTT.